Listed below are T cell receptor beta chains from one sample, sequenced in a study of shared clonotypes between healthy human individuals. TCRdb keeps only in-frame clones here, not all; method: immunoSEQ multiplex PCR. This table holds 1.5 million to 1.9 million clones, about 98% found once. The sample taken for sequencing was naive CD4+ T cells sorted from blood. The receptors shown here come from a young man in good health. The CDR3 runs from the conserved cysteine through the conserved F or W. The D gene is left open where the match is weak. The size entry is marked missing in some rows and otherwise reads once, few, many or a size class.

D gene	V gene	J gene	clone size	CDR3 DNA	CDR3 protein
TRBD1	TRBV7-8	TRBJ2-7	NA	TGTGCCAGCAGCTACCTTAGGACAGGGTACCACGAGCAGTACTTC	CASSYLRTGYHEQYF
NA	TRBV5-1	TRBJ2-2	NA	TGCGCCAGCAGCTTGGAAGGTGTACAACCAACCGGGGAGCTGTTTTTT	CASSLEGVQPTGELFF
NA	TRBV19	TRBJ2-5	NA	TGTGCCAGTAGTAGGACGATTATAGAGACCCAGTACTTC	CASSRTIIETQYF
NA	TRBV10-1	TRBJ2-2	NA	TGCGCCAGAAACCCAACGGGCGGGATCGGGGAGCTGTTTTTT	CARNPTGGIGELFF
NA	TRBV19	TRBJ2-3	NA	TGTGCCAGTAGTATGGGTGCCACCACAGATACGCAGTATTTT	CASSMGATTDTQYF
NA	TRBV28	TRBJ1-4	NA	TGTGCCAGCAGTTTAGCGCCTGAAAAACTGTTTTTT	CASSLAPEKLFF
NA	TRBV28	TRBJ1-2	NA	TGTGCCAGCAGCCCCACGTACTATGGCTACACCTTC	CASSPTYYGYTF
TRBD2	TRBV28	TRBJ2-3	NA	TGTGCCAGCAGACTAGCGAACACAGATACGCAGTATTTT	CASRLANTDTQYF
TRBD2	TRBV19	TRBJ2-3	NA	TGTGCCAGTAGTATATACGGGACGGGAGGGGTATCTCATACGCAGTATTTT	CASSIYGTGGVSHTQYF
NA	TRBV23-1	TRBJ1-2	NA	TGCGCCAGCAGTCCCTTAGAGGGGGAAGGCTACACCTTC	CASSPLEGEGYTF
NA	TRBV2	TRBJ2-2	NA	TGTGCCAGCAGTGATTTGGGCACCGGGGAGCTGTTTTTT	CASSDLGTGELFF
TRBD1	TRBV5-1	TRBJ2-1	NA	TGCGCCAGCAGCGGGGGAGGCTCCGGGACAGGGAGTGAAATTGAGCAGTTCTTC	CASSGGGSGTGSEIEQFF
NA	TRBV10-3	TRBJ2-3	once	TGTGCCATCAGTGAGTCGGGGAGCCTAAATGCAGATACGCAGTATTTT	CAISESGSLNADTQYF
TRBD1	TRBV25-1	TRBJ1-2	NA	TGTGCCAGCACCGAGGGACAGGGGTATGGCTACACCTTC	CASTEGQGYGYTF
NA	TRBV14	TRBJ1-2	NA	TGTGCCAGCAGGCAGTCGGGGTCTAGCTATGGCTACACCTTC	CASRQSGSSYGYTF
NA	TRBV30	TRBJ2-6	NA	TGTGCCTGGAGTGTACCGCGGACCCTTCCCTCTGGGGCCAACGTCCTGACTTTC	CAWSVPRTLPSGANVLTF
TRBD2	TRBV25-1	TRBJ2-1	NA	TGTGCCAGCAGTGGATCTAGCGGCCTAAACAATGAGCAGTTCTTC	CASSGSSGLNNEQFF
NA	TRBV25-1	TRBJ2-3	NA	TGTGCCAGCAGTGAATTGGGGGGAAGCACAGATACGCAGTATTTT	CASSELGGSTDTQYF
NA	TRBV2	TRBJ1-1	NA	TGTGCCAGCAGTGTTACCCCGAACACTGAAGCTTTCTTT	CASSVTPNTEAFF
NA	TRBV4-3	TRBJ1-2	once	TGCGCCAGCAGCCAGGGGCGGGAGTCTCGGGGCTACACCTTC	CASSQGRESRGYTF
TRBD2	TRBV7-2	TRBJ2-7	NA	TGTGCCAGCAGCTTAGCTCAGGGACTAGCGCCCTACGAGCAGTACTTC	CASSLAQGLAPYEQYF
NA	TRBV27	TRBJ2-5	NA	TGTGCCAGCAGTTTCGGCGGAGGAGGGGTAGAGACCCAGTACTTC	CASSFGGGGVETQYF
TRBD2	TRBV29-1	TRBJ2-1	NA	TGCAGCGTTGAAGATCGGGGAACCCGACTAGCGGGAGGGCGCAATGAGCAGTTCTTC	CSVEDRGTRLAGGRNEQFF
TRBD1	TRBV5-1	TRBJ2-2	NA	TGCGCCAGCAGCCTCCGTGGACAGGCGCCCACCGGGGAGCTGTTTTTT	CASSLRGQAPTGELFF
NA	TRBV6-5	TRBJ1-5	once	TGTGCCAGCAGTCCCACTGGGACCTCTGGCCAGCCCCAGCATTTT	CASSPTGTSGQPQHF
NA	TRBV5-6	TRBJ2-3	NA	TGTGCCAGCAGCTTGGACGGGGGCACAGATACGCAGTATTTT	CASSLDGGTDTQYF